The 19 T cell receptor beta chains given below trace back to one sample, sequenced in a study of a mutant IDH1 vaccine in newly diagnosed glioma. Clones were sequenced by immunoSEQ multiplex PCR, and TCRdb holds only the in-frame ones, with some missing. The sample has about 51,000 clones, around 80% seen once. The time point denotes: baseline, week 1 (first vaccination visit). Treatment: pre-vaccination baseline after standard-of-care therapy. The input for sequencing was PBMCs, taken from a glioma patient treated with radiotherapy, temozolomide or both. These receptors originate from a woman aged 40 to 49 with glioma.

The chain employs TRBV7-9 and TRBJ1-3; no definite D call. This CDR3 has 14 amino acids. Looked up from germline, CDR1 is SEHNR and CDR2 is FQNEAQ (reference sequence). Trimming took 6 bases from V and 2 from J, leaving 11 bases between them. CDR3: CASRRGTTGNTIYF. DNA of the CDR3: TGTGCCAGCAGACGAGGTACGACTGGAAACACCATATATTTT.

The chain carries TRBV29-1 and TRBJ2-2; the D gene is possibly TRBD2 (6 bases). V lost 6 bases to trimming and J lost 3 bases, with 11 bases between them. CDR1 is SQVTM, CDR2 ANQGSEA, per germline. The CDR3 has 13 residues. CDR3 in amino acids: CSVGLHHTGELFF. In DNA, the CDR3 is TGCAGCGTCGGACTACACCACACCGGGGAGCTGTTTTTT.

The chain links TRBV15 to TRBJ1-2; TRBD1 aligns across 9 bases. The length of the CDR3 is 17 residues. Germline assignment: CDR1 LNHNV and CDR2 YYDKDF (reference sequence). The J segment lost 1 base and the V segment lost 6 bases, leaving 12 bases of the junction unmatched. Here the CDR3 reads CATRGGLGTGFNYGYTF. CDR3 in DNA: TGTGCCACCAGAGGAGGCCTTGGGACAGGGTTTAACTATGGCTACACCTTC.

This clone was counted a single time. The V gene is TRBV19, the J gene TRBJ1-1; D is possibly TRBD1 (5 bases). This CDR3 contains 15 residues. Per the germline V gene, CDR1 is LNHDA and CDR2 is SQIVND (reference sequence). Trimming removed 7 bases at V and 0 bases at J, with 15 bases between. CDR3 in amino acids: CASNHLDSMNTEAFF. DNA of the CDR3: TGTGCCAGTAATCATCTCGACAGCATGAACACTGAAGCTTTCTTT.

In its sample, this clone was seen a few times. The genes are TRBV9 and TRBJ1-2; 7 nucleotides line up with TRBD1. Trimming cost V 4 bases and J 7 bases; bases outside gene matches: 10. Germline lookup yields CDR1 SGDLS and CDR2 YYNGEE. This CDR3 comprises 14 residues. CDR3 sequence reads: CASSQGSTGAGYTF. The CDR3 nucleotides are TGTGCCAGCAGCCAGGGGAGCACAGGGGCTGGCTACACCTTC.

The chain joins TRBV7-9 to TRBJ1-2; D might be TRBD1 (5 bases). V dropped 4 bases and J dropped 1 base, with 7 bases sitting between them. Germline CDR1 SEHNR, CDR2 FQNEAQ (reference sequence). This CDR3 region has 13 residues. In nucleotides, the CDR3 is TGTGCCAGCAGCTCGACAGATAACTATGGCTACACCTTC. The encoded protein is CASSSTDNYGYTF.

The CDR3 loop reads CAITEGGSWTEAFF. CDR3 coding DNA: TGTGCCATCACCGAGGGGGGGTCATGGACTGAAGCTTTCTTT. The chain has TRBV10-3 and TRBJ1-1; possibly TRBD1 for D (6 bases). The germline V and J ends were trimmed by 7 bases and 5 bases, with 17 bases remaining between them. CDR1 is ENHRY, CDR2 SYGVKD, per germline. CDR3 length: 14 residues.

V is TRBV11-3 and J is TRBJ2-1, with D hard to call. CDR1 SGHNT and CDR2 YENEEA come from the germline V gene. This CDR3 has 12 residues. Trimming removed 0 bases from V and 10 bases from J, with 7 bases in between. The CDR3 region has the DNA TGTGCCAGCAGCTTAGATAGAAGCGAGCAGTTCTTC. Amino acids: CASSLDRSEQFF.

The genes are TRBV7-9 and TRBJ2-3; D is tentatively TRBD1 or TRBD2 (5 bases each). Trimming shortened V by 4 bases and J by 6 bases, and 26 bases separated the two germline ends. This CDR3 comprises 18 residues. Germline assignment: CDR1 SEHNR and CDR2 FQNEAQ (reference sequence). The CDR3 loop is CASSSGNTGTSLSDTQYF. DNA for the CDR3: TGTGCCAGCAGCTCAGGTAACACCGGGACCTCATTGTCCGATACGCAGTATTTT.

The chain couples TRBV7-9 to TRBJ1-3; D call uncertain. The CDR3 runs to 12 residues. Germline V gives CDR1 SEHNR, CDR2 FQNEAQ (reference sequence). The V end lost 7 bases, the J end lost 2 bases, and 6 bases lay between the germline ends. The CDR3 spells CASTETGNTIYF. The CDR3 DNA is TGTGCCAGCACAGAAACTGGAAACACCATATATTTT. The whole variable domain, filled in from reference TRBV7-9 and TRBJ1-3, reads DTGVSQNPRHKITKRGQNVTFRCDPISEHNRLYWYRQTLGQGPEFLTYFQNEAQLEKSRLLSDRFSAERPKGSFSTLEIQRTEQGDSAMYLCASTETGNTIYFGEGSWLTVV.

This chain uses TRBV5-5 with TRBJ1-2; D remains ambiguous. There are 17 residues in the CDR3. From germline, CDR1 is SGHKS and CDR2 YYEKEE (reference sequence). Between the trimmed V and J ends, which lost 4 bases and 3 bases, there was a span of 22 bases. The CDR3: CASSPEGSMDPHYGYTF. The CDR3 DNA reads TGTGCCAGCAGCCCGGAGGGTTCCATGGACCCCCACTATGGCTACACCTTC.

The gene calls are TRBV6-6 and TRBJ1-6; the match to TRBD1 covers 7 bases. With V trimmed by 5 bases and J by 6 bases, 4 bases remained unmatched. The CDR3 extends over 14 amino acids. In germline, CDR1 is MNHNY, CDR2 SVGAGI (reference sequence). CDR3 amino acids: CASSPGTANSPLHF. The CDR3 nucleotides are TGTGCCAGCAGTCCCGGGACAGCTAATTCACCCCTCCACTTT.

V gene TRBV7-2 combines with J gene TRBJ1-5, with D possibly matching TRBD1 (6 bases). V gave up 4 bases and J gave up 6 bases, with 16 bases separating them. CDR1 and CDR2 (germline): SGHTA, FQGNSA. CDR3 length: 15 amino acids. The chain's CDR3 is CASSWTQGFGQPQHF. The CDR3 DNA is TGTGCCAGCAGCTGGACACAGGGTTTCGGTCAGCCCCAGCATTTT.

The chain recombines TRBV6-4 with TRBJ2-1, with D possibly TRBD2 on 6 matching bases. V lost 8 bases to trimming and J lost 4 bases, with 12 bases between them. The CDR3 has 13 amino acids. Germline CDR1 and CDR2: MRHNA and SNTAGT. The DNA of the CDR3 is TGTGCCAGCCGCGGAGGGAGGTACAATGAGCAGTTCTTC. Its translation is CASRGGRYNEQFF.

The J gene is TRBJ2-7, the V gene TRBV7-8; TRBD2 might be the D (6 bases). V lost 0 bases, J lost 1 base, and 25 bases lay in between. Germline CDR1 and CDR2: SGHVS and FQNEAQ. The CDR3 is 20 amino acids. This CDR3 reads CASSLATVITRGLLSYEQYF. CDR3 DNA: TGTGCCAGCAGCTTAGCGACAGTTATAACCCGGGGACTCCTGTCCTACGAGCAGTACTTC. Using reference TRBV7-8 and TRBJ2-7 for the parts outside the CDR3, the full variable domain is GAGVSQSPRYKVAKRGQDVALRCDPISGHVSLFWYQQALGQGPEFLTYFQNEAQLDKSGLPSDRFFAERPEGSVSTLKIQRTQQEDSAVYLCASSLATVITRGLLSYEQYFGPGTRLTVT.

The chain employs TRBV9 and TRBJ2-7; perhaps TRBD1 as D (5 bases). The CDR3 runs to 16 residues. CDR1 is SGDLS and CDR2 is YYNGEE in the germline V gene. V lost 3 bases, J lost 6 bases, and 22 bases lay in between. In DNA form, the CDR3 reads TGTGCCAGCAGCGAAGGGGCCTTCAGCCCATTGGGCGAGCAGTACTTC. Its translation: CASSEGAFSPLGEQYF.

The J gene is TRBJ1-2, the V gene TRBV19, with TRBD1 as a possible D gene (5 bases). CDR3 length: 16 amino acids. Trimming took off 9 bases at V and 0 bases at J, with 20 bases between the two ends. Germline V gene sequence: CDR1 LNHDA, CDR2 SQIVND (reference sequence). The DNA for the CDR3 is TGTGCCAGCTTCGGGGACCGCGAACCTACTAACTATGGCTACACCTTC. Residues: CASFGDREPTNYGYTF.

This chain uses TRBV9 with TRBJ1-6; 8 bases map to TRBD1. CDR1 is SGDLS and CDR2 is YYNGEE in the germline V gene. This CDR3 has 15 residues. J lost 11 bases, V lost 4 bases, and 11 bases had no gene match. Written as DNA, the CDR3 is TGTGCCAGCAGCAAGACGACAGGGGCTATTGCACCCCTCCACTTT. Its protein product is CASSKTTGAIAPLHF.

This clone was picked up a small number of times. The chain couples TRBV6-1 to TRBJ1-5; no clear D gene. Germline CDR1 is MNHNS and CDR2 is SASEGT. The CDR3 totals 11 residues. With 4 bases removed from V and 7 bases from J, the gap between germline ends came to 5 bases. The CDR3 is CASSASQPQHF. The CDR3 region has the DNA TGTGCCAGCAGTGCTAGCCAGCCCCAGCATTTT.